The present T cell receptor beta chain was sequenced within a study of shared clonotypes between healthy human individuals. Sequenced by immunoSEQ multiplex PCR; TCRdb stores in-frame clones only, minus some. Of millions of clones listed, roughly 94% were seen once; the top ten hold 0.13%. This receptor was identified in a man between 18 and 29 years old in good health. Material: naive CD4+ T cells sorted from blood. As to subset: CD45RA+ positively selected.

CDR3 amino acids: CASSSKGGLGNTIYF. DNA of the CDR3: TGTGCCAGCAGTTCTAAGGGAGGTCTTGGAAACACCATATATTTT. The chain carries TRBV7-9 and TRBJ1-3; D is undetermined. The germline V gene has CDR1 SEHNR and CDR2 FQNEAQ (reference sequence). The CDR3 is 15 residues long. V shed 6 bases and J shed 3 bases, with 15 bases lying between them.